This T cell receptor (beta chain) was retrieved from a study of T-cell memory formation after mild COVID-19. Study context: Largely donor-specific sequence clusters came from a couple of donors.

General observations from the study: Clones that got smaller from day 15 to 85 had even CD4/CD8, while clones growing later tipped toward CD4+. Some SARS-CoV-2-responding clones were already detected in memory before infection.

With 0 bases removed from V and 7 bases from J, the gap between germline ends came to 20 bases. The CDR3 runs to 17 residues. Germline assignment: CDR1 SGHRS and CDR2 YFSETQ. One entry per CDR3 protein, called by TCRdb with MiXCR from the 5' RACE reads. Counted here are approximately 250,000 distinct CDR3 sequences, over 15% occurring once; the ten biggest clones make up more than 20%. A word on this clonotype: Its cognate antigen is unknown.

This chain uses TRBV5-1 with TRBJ2-1; perhaps TRBD2 as D (5 bases). Specimen: PBMCs or a T cell subset sorted from them (not recorded which). This clonotype was obtained from a young man who had mild COVID-19 (a few samples of this study predate the infection). Cell type and time point are not known. The CDR3 protein is CASSLGNVDSVSNEQFF. CDR3 bases: TGCGCCAGCAGCTTGGGAAATGTGGACTCGGTGTCGAATGAGCAGTTCTTC.